The rows below give T cell receptor beta chains drawn from one sample of a study of TIL therapy for anti-PD-1-resistant metastatic lung cancer. The method was immunoSEQ multiplex PCR; TCRdb's version includes in-frame clones alone and lacks a portion of them. The sample lists 50,000 to 65,000 clones, roughly 69% occurring once. Source: blood, taken at baseline. The receptors shown here come from a person aged 30 to 80 with non-small cell lung cancer. Both conserved end residues are part of each CDR3. The order of the fields is CDR3 protein, CDR3 DNA, D gene, V gene, clone size, J gene. The D gene is left open where the match is weak. Clone size is given for some rows only: seen once, a few or many times, or a class if the clone is expanded.

CDR3: CASSPTLAGAGTGELFF
DNA: TGTGCCAGCAGCCCCACCCTAGCGGGAGCCGGCACCGGGGAGCTGTTTTTT
D: TRBD2
V: TRBV27
size: NA
J: TRBJ2-2

CDR3: CSAPTGETGELFF
DNA: TGCAGCGCCCCGACAGGGGAAACCGGGGAGCTGTTTTTT
D: TRBD1
V: TRBV29-1
size: NA
J: TRBJ2-2

CDR3: CASSLIQTTGELFF
DNA: TGTGCCAGCAGCTTGATCCAGACAACCGGGGAGCTGTTTTTT
D: NA
V: TRBV5-4
size: few
J: TRBJ2-2

CDR3: CASSSGGVMNTEAFF
DNA: TGCGCCAGCAGCTCCGGGGGGGTCATGAACACTGAAGCTTTCTTT
D: NA
V: TRBV5-1
size: once
J: TRBJ1-1

CDR3: CASSLQTNNEKLFF
DNA: TGCGCCAGCAGCTTACAGACTAATAATGAAAAACTGTTTTTT
D: NA
V: TRBV5-1
size: once
J: TRBJ1-4

CDR3: CASSYNGHSPLHF
DNA: TGTGCCAGCAGTTATAACGGGCACTCACCCCTCCACTTT
D: NA
V: TRBV6-5
size: NA
J: TRBJ1-6

CDR3: CASSEIWAENEKLFF
DNA: TGCGCCAGCAGTGAAATTTGGGCAGAAAATGAAAAACTGTTTTTT
D: NA
V: TRBV10-2
size: once
J: TRBJ1-4

CDR3: CASSLAGIRANYGYTF
DNA: TGTGCCAGCAGCTTAGCGGGAATTAGAGCTAACTATGGCTACACCTTC
D: NA
V: TRBV7-8
size: NA
J: TRBJ1-2

CDR3: CASSLAPTGETQYF
DNA: TGTGCCAGCAGCTTGGCCCCTACGGGGGAGACCCAGTACTTC
D: NA
V: TRBV5-8
size: NA
J: TRBJ2-5

CDR3: CASSLEGGGETQYF
DNA: TGCGCCAGCAGCTTGGAAGGGGGAGGAGAGACCCAGTACTTC
D: NA
V: TRBV5-1
size: NA
J: TRBJ2-5

CDR3: CASSQGVGQGKNIQYF
DNA: TGTGCCAGCAGCCAAGGTGTAGGACAGGGGAAAAACATTCAGTACTTC
D: TRBD1
V: TRBV4-2
size: NA
J: TRBJ2-4

CDR3: CASSGLDRGFYNEQFF
DNA: TGTGCCAGCAGTGGTCTGGACAGGGGATTTTACAATGAGCAGTTCTTC
D: TRBD1
V: TRBV25-1
size: NA
J: TRBJ2-1

CDR3: CASSLSSGGTDTQYF
DNA: TGTGCCAGCAGCTTGAGCTCGGGGGGCACAGATACGCAGTATTTT
D: NA
V: TRBV7-9
size: NA
J: TRBJ2-3

CDR3: CASSAGTVYQETQYF
DNA: TGTGCCAGCAGCGCCGGGACAGTGTACCAAGAGACCCAGTACTTC
D: TRBD1
V: TRBV9
size: once
J: TRBJ2-5

CDR3: CASSLPSGTGELFF
DNA: TGTGCCAGCAGCTTACCTAGCGGCACCGGGGAGCTGTTTTTT
D: TRBD2
V: TRBV11-2
size: NA
J: TRBJ2-2